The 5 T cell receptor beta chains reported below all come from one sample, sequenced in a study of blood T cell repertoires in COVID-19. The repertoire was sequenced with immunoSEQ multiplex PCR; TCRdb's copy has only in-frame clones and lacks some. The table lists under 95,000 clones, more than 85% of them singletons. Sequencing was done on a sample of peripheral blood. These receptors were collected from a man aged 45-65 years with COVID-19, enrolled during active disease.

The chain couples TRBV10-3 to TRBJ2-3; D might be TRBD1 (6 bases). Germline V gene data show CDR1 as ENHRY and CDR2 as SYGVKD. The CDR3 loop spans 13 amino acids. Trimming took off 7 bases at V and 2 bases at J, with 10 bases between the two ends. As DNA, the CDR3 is TGTGCCATCACGCAGGGGCCCACAGATACGCAGTATTTT. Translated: CAITQGPTDTQYF.

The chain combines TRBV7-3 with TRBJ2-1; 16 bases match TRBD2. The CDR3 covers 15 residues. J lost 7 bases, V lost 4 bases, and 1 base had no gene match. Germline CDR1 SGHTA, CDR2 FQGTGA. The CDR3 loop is CASSSGLAGGNEQFF. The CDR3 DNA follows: TGTGCCAGCAGCTCGGGACTAGCGGGAGGGAATGAGCAGTTCTTC.

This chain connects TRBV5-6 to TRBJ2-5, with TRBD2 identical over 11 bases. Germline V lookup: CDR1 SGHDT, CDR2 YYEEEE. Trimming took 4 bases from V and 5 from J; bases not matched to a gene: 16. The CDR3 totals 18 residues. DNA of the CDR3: TGTGCCAGCAGCCAGGGGACTAGCGGCTCCCTGTGGGGGGAGACCCAGTACTTC. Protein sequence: CASSQGTSGSLWGETQYF.

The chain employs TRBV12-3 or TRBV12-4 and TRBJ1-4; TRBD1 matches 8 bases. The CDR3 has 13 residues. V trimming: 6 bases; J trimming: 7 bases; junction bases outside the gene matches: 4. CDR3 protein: CASSGQGSEKLFF. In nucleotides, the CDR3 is TGTGCCAGCAGCGGACAGGGTTCTGAAAAACTGTTTTTT.

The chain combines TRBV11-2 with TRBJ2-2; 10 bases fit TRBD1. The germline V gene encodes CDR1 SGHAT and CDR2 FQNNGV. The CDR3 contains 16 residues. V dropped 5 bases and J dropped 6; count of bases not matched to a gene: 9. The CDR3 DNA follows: TGTGCCAGCAGCCCAAGGTGGGGACAGGGGCCCGGGGAGCTGTTTTTT. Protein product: CASSPRWGQGPGELFF.